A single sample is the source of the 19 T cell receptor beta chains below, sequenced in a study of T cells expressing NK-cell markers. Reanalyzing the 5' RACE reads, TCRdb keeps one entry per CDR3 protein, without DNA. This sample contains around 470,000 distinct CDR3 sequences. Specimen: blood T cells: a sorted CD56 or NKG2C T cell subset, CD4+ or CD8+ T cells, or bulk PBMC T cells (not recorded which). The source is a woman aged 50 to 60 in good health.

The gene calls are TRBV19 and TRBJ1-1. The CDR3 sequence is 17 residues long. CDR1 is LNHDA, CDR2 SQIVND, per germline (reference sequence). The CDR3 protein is CASSIDPGLPMNTEAFF.

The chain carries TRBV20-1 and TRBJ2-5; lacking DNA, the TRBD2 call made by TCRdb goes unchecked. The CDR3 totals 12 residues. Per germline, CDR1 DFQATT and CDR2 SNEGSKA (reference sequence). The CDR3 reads CSARQGLETQYF.

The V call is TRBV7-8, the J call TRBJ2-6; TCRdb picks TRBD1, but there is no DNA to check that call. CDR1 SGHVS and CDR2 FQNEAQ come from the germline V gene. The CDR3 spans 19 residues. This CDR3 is CASSLFLPGPGSGANVLTF.

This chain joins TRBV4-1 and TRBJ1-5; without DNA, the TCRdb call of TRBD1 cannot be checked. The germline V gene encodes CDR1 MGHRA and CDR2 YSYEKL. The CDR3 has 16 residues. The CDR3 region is CASSQTVTVSNQPQHF.

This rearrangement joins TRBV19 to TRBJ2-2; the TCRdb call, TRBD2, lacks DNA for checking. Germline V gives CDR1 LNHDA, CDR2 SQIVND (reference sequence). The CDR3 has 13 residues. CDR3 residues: CATGSSPTGELFF.

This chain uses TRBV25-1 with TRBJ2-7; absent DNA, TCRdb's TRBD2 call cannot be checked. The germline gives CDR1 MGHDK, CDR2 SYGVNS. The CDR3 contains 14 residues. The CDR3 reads CASRSGRVFDEQYF.

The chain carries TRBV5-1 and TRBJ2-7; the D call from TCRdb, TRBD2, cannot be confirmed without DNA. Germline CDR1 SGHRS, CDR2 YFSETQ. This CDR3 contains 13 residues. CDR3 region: CASSPSGPHEQYF.

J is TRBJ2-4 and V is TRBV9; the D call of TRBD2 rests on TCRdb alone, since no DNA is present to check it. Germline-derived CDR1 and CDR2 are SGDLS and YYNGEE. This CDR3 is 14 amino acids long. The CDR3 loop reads CASSPLGRATIQYF.

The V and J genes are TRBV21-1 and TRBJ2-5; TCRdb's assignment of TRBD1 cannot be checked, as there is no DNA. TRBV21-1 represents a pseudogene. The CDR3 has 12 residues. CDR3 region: CASRQSQETQYF.

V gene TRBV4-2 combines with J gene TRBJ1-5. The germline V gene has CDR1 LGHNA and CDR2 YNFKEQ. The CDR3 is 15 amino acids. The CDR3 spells CASSQANGDSLPQHF.

The CDR3 loop is CASSLGLDSYEQYF. This sequence joins TRBV7-9 and TRBJ2-7; the TCRdb D gene call, TRBD2, has no DNA to confirm it. The CDR3 is 14 amino acids. CDR1 SEHNR and CDR2 FQNEAQ come from the germline V gene (reference sequence).

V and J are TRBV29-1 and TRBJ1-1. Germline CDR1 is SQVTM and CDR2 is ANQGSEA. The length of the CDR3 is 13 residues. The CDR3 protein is CSAPRAGETEAFF.

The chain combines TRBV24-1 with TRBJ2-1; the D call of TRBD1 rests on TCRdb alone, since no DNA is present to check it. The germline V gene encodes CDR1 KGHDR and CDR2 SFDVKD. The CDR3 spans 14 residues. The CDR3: CATGGQGADNEQFF.

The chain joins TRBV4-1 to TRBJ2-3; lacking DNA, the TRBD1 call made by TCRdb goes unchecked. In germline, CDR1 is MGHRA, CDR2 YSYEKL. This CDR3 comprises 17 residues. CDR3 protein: CASSRSGGIPPTDTQYF.

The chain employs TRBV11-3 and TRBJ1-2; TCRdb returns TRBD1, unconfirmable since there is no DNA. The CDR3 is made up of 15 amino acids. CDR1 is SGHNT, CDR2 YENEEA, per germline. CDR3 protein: CASSLGTGLGLGYTF.

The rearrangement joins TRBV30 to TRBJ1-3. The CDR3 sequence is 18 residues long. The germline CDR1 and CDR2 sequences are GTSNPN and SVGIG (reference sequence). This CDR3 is CAWSFGITLPYSGNTIYF.

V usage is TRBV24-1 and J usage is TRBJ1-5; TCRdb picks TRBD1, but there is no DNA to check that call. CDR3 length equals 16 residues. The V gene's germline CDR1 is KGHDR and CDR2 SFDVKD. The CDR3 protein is CATSDSGLGSNQPQHF.

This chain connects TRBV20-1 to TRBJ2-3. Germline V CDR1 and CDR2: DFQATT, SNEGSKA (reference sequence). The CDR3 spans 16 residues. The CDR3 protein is CSARSATRSYTDTQYF.

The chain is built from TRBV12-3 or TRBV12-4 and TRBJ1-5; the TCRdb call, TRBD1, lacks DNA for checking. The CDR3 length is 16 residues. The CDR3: CASSSSATGLLQPQHF.